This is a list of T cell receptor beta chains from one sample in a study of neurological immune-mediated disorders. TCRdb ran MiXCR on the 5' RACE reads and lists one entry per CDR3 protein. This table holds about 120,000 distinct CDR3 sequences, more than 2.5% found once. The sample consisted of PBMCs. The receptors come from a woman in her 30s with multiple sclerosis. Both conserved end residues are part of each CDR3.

CSARTPEAITEAFF	TRBJ1-1	TRBV20-1
CASSLRSQDTQYF	TRBJ2-3	TRBV7-9
CASSYPFDTQYF	TRBJ2-3	TRBV6-2/TRBV6-3
CASSQIDGVSYNEQFF	TRBJ2-1	TRBV12-3/TRBV12-4
CASSLNQGINEQFF	TRBJ2-1	TRBV13
CASSPFRAVLAGQETQYF	TRBJ2-5	TRBV6-5
CASNWDYEQYF	TRBJ2-7	TRBV6-1
CASSLARGMTEAFF	TRBJ1-1	TRBV7-2
CASSRSRTSGRRTPEQYF	TRBJ2-7	TRBV6-5
CASSLPPGTPSYEQYF	TRBJ2-7	TRBV3-1
CASSWGGAGYPTDTQYF	TRBJ2-3	TRBV12-3/TRBV12-4
CASSQDWGGAQPQHF	TRBJ1-5	TRBV3-1
CASSLELAGSSNQPQHF	TRBJ1-5	TRBV12-3/TRBV12-4
CASSHSGSRIGDTGELFF	TRBJ2-2	TRBV7-8
CASSAALRVSSYNEQFF	TRBJ2-1	TRBV5-5
CASSLAGTGTDTQYF	TRBJ2-3	TRBV5-4
CAIVADGGDTQYF	TRBJ2-3	TRBV10-3
CASSLVGTDKNIQYF	TRBJ2-4	TRBV7-2
CSVEGRGPHYEQYF	TRBJ2-7	TRBV29-1
CASGPGTGLQTQYF	TRBJ2-5	TRBV27
CASSPAGSGTEAFF	TRBJ1-1	TRBV5-1
CASKRGGITYEQYF	TRBJ2-7	TRBV5-1
CASSRGLTRGYTF	TRBJ1-2	TRBV14
CASSSSDGTNSPLHF	TRBJ1-6	TRBV18
CATSDIREETQYF	TRBJ2-5	TRBV24-1
CASSLLDGFSYNEQFF	TRBJ2-1	TRBV12-3/TRBV12-4
CSVSTLRGTQYF	TRBJ2-5	TRBV29-1
CSARGGAEGTDTQYF	TRBJ2-3	TRBV20-1
CASSRVTGALQETQYF	TRBJ2-5	TRBV4-3
CSASAGTQETQYF	TRBJ2-5	TRBV20-1